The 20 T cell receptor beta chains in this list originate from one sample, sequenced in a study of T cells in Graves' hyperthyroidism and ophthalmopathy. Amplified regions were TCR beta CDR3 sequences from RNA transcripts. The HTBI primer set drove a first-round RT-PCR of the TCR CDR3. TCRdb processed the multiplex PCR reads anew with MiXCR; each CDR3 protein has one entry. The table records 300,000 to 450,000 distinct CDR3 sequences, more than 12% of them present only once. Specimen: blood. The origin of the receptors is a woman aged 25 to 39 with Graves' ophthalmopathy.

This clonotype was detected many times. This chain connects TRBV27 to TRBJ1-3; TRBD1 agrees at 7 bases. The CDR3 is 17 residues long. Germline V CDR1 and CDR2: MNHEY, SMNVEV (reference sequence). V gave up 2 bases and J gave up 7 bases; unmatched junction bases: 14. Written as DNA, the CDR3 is TGTGCCAGCAGTTTAACACCCCCGGACAGGTTCAGGAACACCATATATTTT. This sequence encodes CASSLTPPDRFRNTIYF.

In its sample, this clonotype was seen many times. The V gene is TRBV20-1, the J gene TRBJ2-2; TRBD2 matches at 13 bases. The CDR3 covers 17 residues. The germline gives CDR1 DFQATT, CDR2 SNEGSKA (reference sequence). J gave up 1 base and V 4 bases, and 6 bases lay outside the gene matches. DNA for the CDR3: TGCAGTGCTAAATTCTGGACTAGCGGGGGGAACACCGGGGAGCTGTTTTTT. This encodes CSAKFWTSGGNTGELFF.

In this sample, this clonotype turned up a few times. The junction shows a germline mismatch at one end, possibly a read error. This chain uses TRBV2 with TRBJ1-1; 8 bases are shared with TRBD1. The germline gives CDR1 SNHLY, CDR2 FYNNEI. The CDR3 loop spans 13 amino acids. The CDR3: CAGRTGLNTEAFF. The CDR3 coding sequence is TGTGCCGGCAGGACAGGGCTGAACACTGAAGCTTTCTTT.

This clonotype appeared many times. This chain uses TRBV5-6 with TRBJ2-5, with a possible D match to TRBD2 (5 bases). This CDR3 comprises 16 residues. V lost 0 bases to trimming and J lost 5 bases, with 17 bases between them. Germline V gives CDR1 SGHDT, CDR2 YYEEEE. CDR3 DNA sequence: TGTGCCAGCAGCTTGGCGTCAGCGGCCTCAATCGAGACCCAGTACTTC. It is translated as CASSLASAASIETQYF.

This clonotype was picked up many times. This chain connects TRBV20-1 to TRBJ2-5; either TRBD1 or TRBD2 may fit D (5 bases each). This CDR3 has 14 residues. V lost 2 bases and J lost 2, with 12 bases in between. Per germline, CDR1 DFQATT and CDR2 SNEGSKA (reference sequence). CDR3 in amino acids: CSARSGTVQETQYF. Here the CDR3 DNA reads TGCAGTGCTAGAAGTGGGACCGTTCAAGAGACCCAGTACTTC.

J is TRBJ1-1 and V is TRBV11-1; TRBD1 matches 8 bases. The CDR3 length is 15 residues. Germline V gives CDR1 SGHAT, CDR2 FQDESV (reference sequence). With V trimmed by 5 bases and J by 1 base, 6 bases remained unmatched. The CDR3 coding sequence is TGTGCCAGCAGCCCCCGACAGGGGCGGAACACTGAAGCTTTCTTT. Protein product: CASSPRQGRNTEAFF.

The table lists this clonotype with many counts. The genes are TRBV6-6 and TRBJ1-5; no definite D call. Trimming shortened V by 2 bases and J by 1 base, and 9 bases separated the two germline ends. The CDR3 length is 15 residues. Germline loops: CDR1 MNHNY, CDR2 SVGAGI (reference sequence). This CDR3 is CASSYRPDSNQPQHF. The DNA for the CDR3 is TGTGCCAGCAGTTACCGTCCGGACAGCAATCAGCCCCAGCATTTT.

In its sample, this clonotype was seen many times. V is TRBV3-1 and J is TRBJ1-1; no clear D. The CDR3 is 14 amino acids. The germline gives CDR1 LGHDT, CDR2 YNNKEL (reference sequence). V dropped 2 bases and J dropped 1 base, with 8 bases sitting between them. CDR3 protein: CASSQKDTNTEAFF. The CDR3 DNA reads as TGTGCCAGCAGCCAAAAAGACACGAACACTGAAGCTTTCTTT.

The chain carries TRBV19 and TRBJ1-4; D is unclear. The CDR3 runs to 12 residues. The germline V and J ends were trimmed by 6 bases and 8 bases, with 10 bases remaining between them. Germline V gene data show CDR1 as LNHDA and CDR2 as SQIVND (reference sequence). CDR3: CASRHPGEKLFF. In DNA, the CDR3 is TGTGCCAGTAGGCACCCGGGCGAAAAACTGTTTTTT.

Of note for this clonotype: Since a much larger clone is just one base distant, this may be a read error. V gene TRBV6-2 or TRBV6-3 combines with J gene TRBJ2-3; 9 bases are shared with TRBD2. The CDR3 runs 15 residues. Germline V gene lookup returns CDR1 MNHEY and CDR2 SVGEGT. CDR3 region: CARSEPGLAPDTQYF. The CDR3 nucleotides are TGTGCCCGCAGCGAACCGGGACTAGCCCCAGATACGCAGTATTTT.

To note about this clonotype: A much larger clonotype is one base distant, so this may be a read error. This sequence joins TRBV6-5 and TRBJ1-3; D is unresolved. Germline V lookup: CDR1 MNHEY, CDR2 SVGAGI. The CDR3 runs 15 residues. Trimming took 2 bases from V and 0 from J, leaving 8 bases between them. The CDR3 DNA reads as TGTGCCAGCAGTTACCGACCGCCCTCTGGAAACACCATATATTTT. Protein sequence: CASSYRPPSGNTIYF.

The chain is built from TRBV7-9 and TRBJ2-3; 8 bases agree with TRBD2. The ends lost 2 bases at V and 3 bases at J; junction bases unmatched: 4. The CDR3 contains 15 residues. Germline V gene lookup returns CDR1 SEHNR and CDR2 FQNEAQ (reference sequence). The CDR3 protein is CASSLPAGVTDTQYF. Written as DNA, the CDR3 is TGTGCCAGCAGCTTACCAGCGGGGGTTACAGATACGCAGTATTTT.

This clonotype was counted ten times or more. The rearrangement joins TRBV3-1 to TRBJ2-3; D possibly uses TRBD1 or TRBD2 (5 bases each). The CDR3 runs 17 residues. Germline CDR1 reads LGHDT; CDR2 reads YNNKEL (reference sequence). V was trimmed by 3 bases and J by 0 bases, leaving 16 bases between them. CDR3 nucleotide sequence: TGTGCCAGCAGCCACCCCGGGACGGACGAGAGCACAGATACGCAGTATTTT. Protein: CASSHPGTDESTDTQYF.

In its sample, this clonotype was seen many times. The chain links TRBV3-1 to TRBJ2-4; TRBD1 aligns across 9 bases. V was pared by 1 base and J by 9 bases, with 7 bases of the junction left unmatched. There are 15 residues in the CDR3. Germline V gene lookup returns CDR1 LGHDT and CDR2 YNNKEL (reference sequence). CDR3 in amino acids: CASSQGGQGYGIQYF. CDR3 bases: TGTGCCAGCAGCCAAGGGGGACAGGGTTATGGCATTCAGTACTTC.

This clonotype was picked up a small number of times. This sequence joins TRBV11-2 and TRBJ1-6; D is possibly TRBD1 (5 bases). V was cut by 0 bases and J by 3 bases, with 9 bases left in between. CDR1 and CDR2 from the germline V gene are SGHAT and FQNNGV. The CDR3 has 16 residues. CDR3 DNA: TGTGCCAGCAGCTTAGATGGGGCCCGCTATAATTCACCCCTCCACTTT. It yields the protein CASSLDGARYNSPLHF.

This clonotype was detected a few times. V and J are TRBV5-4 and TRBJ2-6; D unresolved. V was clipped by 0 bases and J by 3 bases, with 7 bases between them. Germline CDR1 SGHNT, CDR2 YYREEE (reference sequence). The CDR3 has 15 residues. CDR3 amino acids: CASSLEGIGANVLTF. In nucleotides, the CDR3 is TGTGCCAGCAGCTTGGAAGGTATTGGGGCCAACGTCCTGACTTTC.

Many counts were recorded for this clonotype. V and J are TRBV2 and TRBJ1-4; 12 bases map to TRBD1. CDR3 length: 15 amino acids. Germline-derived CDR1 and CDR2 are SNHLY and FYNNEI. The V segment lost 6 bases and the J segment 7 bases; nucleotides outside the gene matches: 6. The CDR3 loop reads CASRGTGGAREKLFF. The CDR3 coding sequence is TGTGCCAGCAGGGGGACAGGGGGCGCCCGTGAAAAACTGTTTTTT.

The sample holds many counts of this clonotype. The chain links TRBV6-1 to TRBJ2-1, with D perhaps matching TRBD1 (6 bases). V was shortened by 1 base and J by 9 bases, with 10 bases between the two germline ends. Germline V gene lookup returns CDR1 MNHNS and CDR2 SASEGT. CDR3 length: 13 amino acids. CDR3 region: CASSEGGLSEQFF. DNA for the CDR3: TGTGCCAGCAGTGAAGGGGGGCTAAGTGAGCAGTTCTTC.

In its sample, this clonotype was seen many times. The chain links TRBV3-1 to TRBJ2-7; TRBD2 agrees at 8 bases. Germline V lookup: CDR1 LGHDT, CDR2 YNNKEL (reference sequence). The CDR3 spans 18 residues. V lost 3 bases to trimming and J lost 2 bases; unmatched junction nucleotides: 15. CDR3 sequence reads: CASSQRVRVAGKTYEQYF. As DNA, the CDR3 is TGTGCCAGCAGCCAGCGGGTCAGGGTAGCGGGGAAAACCTACGAGCAGTACTTC.

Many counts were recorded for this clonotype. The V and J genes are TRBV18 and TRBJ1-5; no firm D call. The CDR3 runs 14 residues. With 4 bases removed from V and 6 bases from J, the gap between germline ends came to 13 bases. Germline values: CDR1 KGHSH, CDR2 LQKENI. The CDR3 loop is CASSQEGGRQPQHF. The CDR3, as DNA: TGTGCCAGCTCACAGGAGGGAGGTCGTCAGCCCCAGCATTTT.